Shown below are 14 T cell receptor beta chains from a single sample sequenced in a study of cytomegalovirus exposure and HLA in healthy donors. PCR primers comprised 60 Vbeta and 13 Jbeta primers. TCRdb's copy holds only in-frame clones and misses some; the assay was immunoSEQ multiplex PCR. The sample includes just over 50,000 clones. Sequencing input: PBMCs. The receptors were gathered from a woman aged 55-69 years in good health and CMV-seropositive.

The gene calls are TRBV29-1 and TRBJ2-1; 13 bases match TRBD2. The V segment lost 8 bases and the J segment 9 bases; nucleotides outside the gene matches: 10. In germline, CDR1 is SQVTM, CDR2 ANQGSEA. The length of the CDR3 is 14 residues. CDR3 nucleotides: TGCAGCAATATCCCGGGACTAGCGGGGAGTGAGCAGTTCTTC. Translated: CSNIPGLAGSEQFF.

This sequence joins TRBV6-6 and TRBJ1-3; TRBD1 matches at 10 bases. This CDR3 has 16 residues. Unmatched junction bases numbered 6, after V lost 7 bases and J lost 0 bases. Germline V lookup: CDR1 MNHNY, CDR2 SVGAGI (reference sequence). This CDR3 reads CASTRGQGGSGNTIYF. CDR3 in DNA: TGTGCCAGCACCAGAGGACAGGGGGGCTCTGGAAACACCATATATTTT.

V gene TRBV4-1 combines with J gene TRBJ2-1; 9 nucleotides align to TRBD2. CDR3 length equals 18 residues. The V gene's germline CDR1 is MGHRA and CDR2 YSYEKL. V lost 0 bases to trimming and J lost 0 bases; unmatched junction nucleotides: 6. The CDR3 region is CASSQDGLAGSSYNEQFF. In nucleotides, the CDR3 is TGCGCCAGCAGCCAAGATGGGCTAGCGGGGAGCTCCTACAATGAGCAGTTCTTC.

The gene calls are TRBV5-1 and TRBJ1-1; 10 bases fit TRBD1. Germline CDR1 is SGHRS and CDR2 is YFSETQ. Trimming took 0 bases from V and 1 from J; bases not matched to a gene: 15. There are 20 residues in the CDR3. CDR3 coding DNA: TGCGCCAGCAGCTTGGGGACAGGGGGGCTTACGAAAGGGGAGAACACTGAAGCTTTCTTT. Its protein product is CASSLGTGGLTKGENTEAFF.

The chain couples TRBV10-1 to TRBJ2-3; the match to TRBD1 covers 7 bases. The V gene's germline CDR1 is WNHNN and CDR2 SYGVQD (reference sequence). CDR3 length: 15 amino acids. V was pared by 6 bases and J by 4 bases, with 10 bases of the junction left unmatched. The chain's CDR3 is CASSPGRGKADTQYF. The CDR3 DNA reads TGCGCCAGCAGCCCAGGCAGGGGGAAGGCAGATACGCAGTATTTT.

The V gene is TRBV19, the J gene TRBJ2-2, with D tentatively TRBD1 (6 bases). Trimming took 1 base from V and 5 from J, leaving 8 bases between them. This CDR3 is 14 amino acids long. In germline, CDR1 is LNHDA, CDR2 SQIVND (reference sequence). CDR3 in DNA: TGTGCCAGTAGTATAGGGCAGGGGACCGGGGAGCTGTTTTTT. It yields the protein CASSIGQGTGELFF. Together with reference TRBV19 and TRBJ2-2, the CDR3 gives the full variable domain: DGGITQSPKYLFRKEGQNVTLSCEQNLNHDAMYWYRQDPGQGLRLIYYSQIVNDFQKGDIAEGYSVSREKKESFPLTVTSAQKNPTAFYLCASSIGQGTGELFFGEGSRLTVL.

This chain links TRBV11-3 with TRBJ2-2; 7 bases fit TRBD1. CDR3 length: 15 residues. Per germline, CDR1 SGHNT and CDR2 YENEEA. J lost 2 bases, V lost 3 bases, and 3 bases had no gene match. As DNA, the CDR3 is TGTGCCAGCAGCTTCGGGACAGAAAACACCGGGGAGCTGTTTTTT. This gives the protein CASSFGTENTGELFF.

The chain joins TRBV5-1 to TRBJ1-5; unclear D gene. CDR1 and CDR2 (germline): SGHRS, YFSETQ. The germline V and J ends were trimmed by 0 bases and 1 base, with 5 bases remaining between them. CDR3 size: 14 residues. The DNA for the CDR3 is TGCGCCAGCAGCTTGGCCCCAAGCAATCAGCCCCAGCATTTT. Translated: CASSLAPSNQPQHF. Complete variable domain (other parts from reference TRBV5-1 and TRBJ1-5): KAGVTQTPRYLIKTRGQQVTLSCSPISGHRSVSWYQQTPGQGLQFLFEYFSETQRNKGNFPGRFSGRQFSNSRSEMNVSTLELGDSALYLCASSLAPSNQPQHFGDGTRLSIL.

The CDR3 spells CASSFSIAAASYEQYF. The CDR3 region has the DNA TGTGCCAGCAGCTTTTCCATAGCGGCAGCCTCCTACGAGCAGTACTTC. The V gene is TRBV13, the J gene TRBJ2-7, with D perhaps TRBD2 (6 bases). Between the trimmed V and J ends, which lost 3 bases and 0 bases, there was a span of 15 bases. The CDR3 consists of 16 residues. Germline V lookup: CDR1 PRHDT, CDR2 FYEKMQ (reference sequence).

The chain links TRBV15 to TRBJ1-3, with D uncertain. CDR3 length: 13 amino acids. Germline CDR1 reads LNHNV; CDR2 reads YYDKDF (reference sequence). V lost 5 bases to trimming and J lost 4 bases, with 9 bases between them. CDR3 loop: CATSPSAGNTIYF. DNA for the CDR3: TGTGCCACCAGCCCTAGTGCGGGAAACACCATATATTTT.

The chain's CDR3 is CAISPSGGPYNEQFF. In DNA, the CDR3 is TGTGCCATCAGTCCCAGCGGGGGGCCCTACAATGAGCAGTTCTTC. The chain uses TRBV10-3 and TRBJ2-1; 9 nucleotides line up with TRBD2. Trimming removed 5 bases from V and 2 bases from J; junction bases left unmatched: 4. CDR3 length: 15 residues. Germline lookup yields CDR1 ENHRY and CDR2 SYGVKD.

The chain combines TRBV19 with TRBJ1-1; the match to TRBD1 covers 11 bases. The CDR3 spans 15 residues. Per germline, CDR1 LNHDA and CDR2 SQIVND (reference sequence). J lost 4 bases, V lost 5 bases, and 6 bases had no gene match. The CDR3 reads CASSSTGTGGTEAFF. CDR3 sequence (DNA): TGTGCCAGTAGTTCAACCGGGACAGGGGGCACTGAAGCTTTCTTT.

In regard to this clone: The junction departs from the called germline gene at one end, perhaps through a read error. The chain recombines TRBV4-1 with TRBJ2-3, with a possible D match to TRBD1 (5 bases). Germline CDR1 reads MGHRA; CDR2 reads YSYEKL. The CDR3 is made up of 14 amino acids. This CDR3 is CASSQGPGPDKQYF. CDR3 nucleotide sequence: TGCGCCAGCAGCCAAGGGCCAGGGCCAGATAAGCAGTATTTT.

The gene calls are TRBV19 and TRBJ2-7, with TRBD2 identical over 9 bases. This CDR3 contains 20 residues. The V and J ends lost 5 bases and 0 bases, in that order; junction bases with no gene match: 20. Germline CDR1 reads LNHDA; CDR2 reads SQIVND (reference sequence). This CDR3 is CASSPPFGSGGPRSSYEQYF. CDR3 sequence (DNA): TGTGCCAGTAGTCCCCCTTTCGGTAGCGGGGGCCCCAGGAGCTCCTACGAGCAGTACTTC.